Sequencing of this T cell receptor beta chain was carried out in a study of PD-L1 blockade in urothelial cancer. Overall study context: At 3 weeks (second dose) and 6 weeks after starting treatment, blood was analyzed.

The assay was immunoSEQ multiplex PCR, and TCRdb's table has in-frame clones only and misses some. The sample holds tens of thousands of clones, 65% to 90% seen once. With V trimmed by 2 bases and J by 3 bases, 4 bases remained unmatched. The CDR3 is 15 residues long. Germline V gene data show CDR1 as MGHRA and CDR2 as YSYEKL. Study conclusions and caveats: Durable-benefit patients expanded tumor-associated blood clones more at 3 weeks.

For this clone: Antigen specificity is unknown.

Time point meaning: pretreatment peripheral blood. V is TRBV4-1 and J is TRBJ2-7; TRBD2 agrees at 10 bases. The clonotype originates from a man aged 55 to 69 with urothelial cancer. Sequencing was performed on PBMCs, taken around atezolizumab (anti-PD-L1) treatment. DNA for the CDR3: TGCGCCAGCAGCCAACCAGCGGGGGGGTTCTACGAGCAGTACTTC. This sequence encodes CASSQPAGGFYEQYF.